This T cell receptor beta chain was profiled in a study of control samples from healthy donors and cancer patients. Data came from immunoSEQ multiplex PCR; TCRdb stores just in-frame clones and leaves some out. The table lists some 150,000 clones, 96% of them singletons, with over 1% in the top ten. The germline V gene has CDR1 GTSNPN and CDR2 SVGIG (reference sequence). Unmatched junction bases numbered 7, after V lost 3 bases and J lost 5 bases. CDR3 length equals 14 residues. This chain uses TRBV30 with TRBJ2-1; 7 nucleotides align to TRBD1. The specimen was blood. The TCR sequence derives from a young woman in good health. CDR3 coding DNA: TGTGCCTGGAGGGCCGGGACAGTCAACAATGAGCAGTTCTTC. This gives the protein CAWRAGTVNNEQFF.